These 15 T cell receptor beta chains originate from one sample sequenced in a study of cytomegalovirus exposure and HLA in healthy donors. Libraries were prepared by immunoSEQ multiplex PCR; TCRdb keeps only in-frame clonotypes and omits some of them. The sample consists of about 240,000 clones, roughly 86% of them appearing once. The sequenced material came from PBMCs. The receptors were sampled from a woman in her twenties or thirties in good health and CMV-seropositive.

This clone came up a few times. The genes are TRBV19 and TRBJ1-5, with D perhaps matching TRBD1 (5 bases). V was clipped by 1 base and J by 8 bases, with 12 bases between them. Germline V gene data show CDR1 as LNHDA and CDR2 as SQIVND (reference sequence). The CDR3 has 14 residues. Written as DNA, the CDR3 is TGTGCCAGTAGTATAGCAGGCTCCAGGGAGCCCCAGCATTTT. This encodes CASSIAGSREPQHF.

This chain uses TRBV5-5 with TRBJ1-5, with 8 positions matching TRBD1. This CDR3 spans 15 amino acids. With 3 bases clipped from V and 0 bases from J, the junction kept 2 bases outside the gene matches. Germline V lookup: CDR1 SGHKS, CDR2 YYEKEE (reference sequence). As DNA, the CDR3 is TGTGCCAGCAGCTGGACAGGGAATAGCAATCAGCCCCAGCATTTT. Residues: CASSWTGNSNQPQHF.

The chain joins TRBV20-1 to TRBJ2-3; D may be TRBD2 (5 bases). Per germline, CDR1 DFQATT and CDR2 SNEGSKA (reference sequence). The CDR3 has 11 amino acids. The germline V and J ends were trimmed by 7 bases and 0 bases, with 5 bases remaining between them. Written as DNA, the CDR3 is TGCAGTGGGGAGAGCACAGATACGCAGTATTTT. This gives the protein CSGESTDTQYF.

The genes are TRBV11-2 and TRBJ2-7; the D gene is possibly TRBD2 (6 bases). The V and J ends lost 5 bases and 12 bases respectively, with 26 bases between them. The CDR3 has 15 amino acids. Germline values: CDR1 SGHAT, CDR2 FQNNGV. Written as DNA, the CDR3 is TGTGCCAGCAGCCCCCTCGGGGATGGGCGGGACGAAGGGTACTTC. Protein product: CASSPLGDGRDEGYF.

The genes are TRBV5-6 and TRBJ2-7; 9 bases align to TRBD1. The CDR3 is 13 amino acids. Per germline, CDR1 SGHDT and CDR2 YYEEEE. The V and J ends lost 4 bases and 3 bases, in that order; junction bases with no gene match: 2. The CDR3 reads CASSRDRDYEQYF. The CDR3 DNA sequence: TGTGCCAGCAGCCGGGACAGGGACTACGAGCAGTACTTC.

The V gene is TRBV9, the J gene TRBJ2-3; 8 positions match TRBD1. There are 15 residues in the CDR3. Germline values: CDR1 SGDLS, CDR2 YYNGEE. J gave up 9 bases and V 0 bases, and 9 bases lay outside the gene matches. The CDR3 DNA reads TGTGCCAGCAGCGTAGCAGGGGGCGCAATAAAGACGCAGTATTTT. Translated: CASSVAGGAIKTQYF. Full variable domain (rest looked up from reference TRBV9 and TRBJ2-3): DSGVTQTPKHLITATGQRVTLRCSPRSGDLSVYWYQQSLDQGLQFLIQYYNGEERAKGNILERFSAQQFPDLHSELNLSSLELGDSALYFCASSVAGGAIKTQYFGPGTRLTVL.

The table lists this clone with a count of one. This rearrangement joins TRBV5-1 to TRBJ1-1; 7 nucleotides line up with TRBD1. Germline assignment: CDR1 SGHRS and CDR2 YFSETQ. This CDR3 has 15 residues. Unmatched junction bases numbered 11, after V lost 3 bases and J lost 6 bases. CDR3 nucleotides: TGCGCCAGCAGCTCACAAGGGAACAGGGGCCCTGAAGCTTTCTTT. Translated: CASSSQGNRGPEAFF.

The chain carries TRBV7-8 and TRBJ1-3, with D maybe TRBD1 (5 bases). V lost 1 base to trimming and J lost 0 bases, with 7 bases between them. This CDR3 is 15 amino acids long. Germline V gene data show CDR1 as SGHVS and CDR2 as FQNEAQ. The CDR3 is CASSLGTHSGNTIYF. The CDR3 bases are TGTGCCAGCAGCTTAGGGACACACTCTGGAAACACCATATATTTT. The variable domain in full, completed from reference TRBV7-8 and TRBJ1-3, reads GAGVSQSPRYKVAKRGQDVALRCDPISGHVSLFWYQQALGQGPEFLTYFQNEAQLDKSGLPSDRFFAERPEGSVSTLKIQRTQQEDSAVYLCASSLGTHSGNTIYFGEGSWLTVV.

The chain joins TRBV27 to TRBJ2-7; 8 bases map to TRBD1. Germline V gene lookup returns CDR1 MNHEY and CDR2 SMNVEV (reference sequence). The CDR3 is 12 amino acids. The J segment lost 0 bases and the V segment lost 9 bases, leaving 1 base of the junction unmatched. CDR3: CASQGASYEQYF. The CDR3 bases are TGTGCCAGTCAGGGGGCCTCCTACGAGCAGTACTTC.

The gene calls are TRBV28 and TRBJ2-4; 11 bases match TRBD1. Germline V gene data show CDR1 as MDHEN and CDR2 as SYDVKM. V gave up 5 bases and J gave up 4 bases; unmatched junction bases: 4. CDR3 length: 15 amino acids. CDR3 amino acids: CASSHGQGAKNIQYF. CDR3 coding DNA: TGTGCCAGCAGTCATGGACAGGGGGCAAAAAACATTCAGTACTTC.

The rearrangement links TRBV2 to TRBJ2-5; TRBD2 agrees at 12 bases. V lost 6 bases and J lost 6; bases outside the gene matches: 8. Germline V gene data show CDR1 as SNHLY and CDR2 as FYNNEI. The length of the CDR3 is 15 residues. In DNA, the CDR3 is TGTGCCAGCAGAACCCCTAGCGGGAGGGCACAGACCCAGTACTTC. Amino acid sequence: CASRTPSGRAQTQYF.

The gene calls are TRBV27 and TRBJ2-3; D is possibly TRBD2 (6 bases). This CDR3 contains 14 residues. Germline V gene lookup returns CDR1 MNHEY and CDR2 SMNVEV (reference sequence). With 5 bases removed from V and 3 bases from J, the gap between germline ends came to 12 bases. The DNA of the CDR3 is TGTGCCAGCAGTCGGAGGGCCAGAACAGATACGCAGTATTTT. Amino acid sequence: CASSRRARTDTQYF.

Here the CDR3 DNA reads TGTGCCAGCAGTTTCAGGGTCAGAAACACTGAAGCTTTCTTT. It translates to CASSFRVRNTEAFF. The rearrangement links TRBV27 to TRBJ1-1; the D gene is possibly TRBD1 (5 bases). The CDR3 totals 14 residues. Germline V gives CDR1 MNHEY, CDR2 SMNVEV (reference sequence). Trimming cost V 3 bases and J 2 bases, with 10 bases left between them.

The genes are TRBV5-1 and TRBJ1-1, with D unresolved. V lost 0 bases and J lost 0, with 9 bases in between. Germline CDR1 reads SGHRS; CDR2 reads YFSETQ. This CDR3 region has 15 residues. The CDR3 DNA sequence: TGCGCCAGCAGCTTGGCCGGGGTTATGAACACTGAAGCTTTCTTT. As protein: CASSLAGVMNTEAFF.

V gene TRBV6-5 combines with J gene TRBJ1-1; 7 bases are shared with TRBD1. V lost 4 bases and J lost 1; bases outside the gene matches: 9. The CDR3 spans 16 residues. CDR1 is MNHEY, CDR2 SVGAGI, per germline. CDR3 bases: TGTGCCAGCAGTTCCCCCAGGACAGGCGGGAACACTGAAGCTTTCTTT. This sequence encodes CASSSPRTGGNTEAFF.